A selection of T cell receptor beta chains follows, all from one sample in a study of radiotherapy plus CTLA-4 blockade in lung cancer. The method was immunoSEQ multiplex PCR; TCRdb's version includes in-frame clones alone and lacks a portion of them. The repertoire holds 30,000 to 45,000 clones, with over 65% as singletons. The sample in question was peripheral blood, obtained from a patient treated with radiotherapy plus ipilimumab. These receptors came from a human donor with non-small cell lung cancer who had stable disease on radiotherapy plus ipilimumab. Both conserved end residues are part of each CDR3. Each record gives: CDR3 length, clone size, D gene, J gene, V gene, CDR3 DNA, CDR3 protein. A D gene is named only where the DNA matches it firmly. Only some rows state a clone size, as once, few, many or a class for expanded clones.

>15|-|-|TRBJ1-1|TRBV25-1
TGTGCCAGCAGTCCCAGAGCAGCTTCGAACACTGAAGCTTTCTTT
CASSPRAASNTEAFF
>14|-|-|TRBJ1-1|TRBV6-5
TGTGCCAGCAGTTACTATGAGGGATCCCCTGAAGCTTTCTTT
CASSYYEGSPEAFF
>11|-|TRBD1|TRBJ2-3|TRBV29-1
TGCAGCGTTACAGGGGGCCATACGCAGTATTTT
CSVTGGHTQYF
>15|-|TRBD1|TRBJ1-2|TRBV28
TGTGCCAGCAGACCCCAGACAGGGGGCTCTTATGGCTACACCTTC
CASRPQTGGSYGYTF
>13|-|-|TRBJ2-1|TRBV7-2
TGTGCCAGCAGCTTAAGGATCCGAGATGAGCAGTTCTTC
CASSLRIRDEQFF
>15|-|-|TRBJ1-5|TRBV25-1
TGTGCCAGCAGTGCTTCACAGGGCCGAAATCAGCCCCAGCATTTT
CASSASQGRNQPQHF
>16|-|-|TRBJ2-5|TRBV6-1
TGTGCCAGCAGTGAAAGGAGGGAGGCCAGACAAGAGACCCAGTACTTC
CASSERREARQETQYF
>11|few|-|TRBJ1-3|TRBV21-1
TGTGCCAGTGACTCCGGAAACACCATATATTTT
CASDSGNTIYF
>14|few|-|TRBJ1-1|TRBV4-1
TGCGCCAGCAGGGGGACACTTAGGAACACTGAAGCTTTCTTT
CASRGTLRNTEAFF
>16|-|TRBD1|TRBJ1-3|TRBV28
TGTGCCAGCAGTACGCCGGGACAGGGGTCCGGAAACACCATATATTTT
CASSTPGQGSGNTIYF
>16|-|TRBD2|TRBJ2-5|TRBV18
TGTGCCAGCTCACCACGGACTAGCGGGGGCAAAGAGACCCAGTACTTC
CASSPRTSGGKETQYF
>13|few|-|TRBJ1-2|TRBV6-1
TGTGCCAGCAGTGAGTCAGCAAACTATGGCTACACCTTC
CASSESANYGYTF
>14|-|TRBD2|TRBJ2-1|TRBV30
TGTGCCTGGAGACTAGCGGGGGGGCCAGGCGAGCAGTTCTTC
CAWRLAGGPGEQFF
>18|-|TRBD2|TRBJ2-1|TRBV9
TGTGCCAGCAGCGTAGGTCCTGCCGGGACTAGACCATACAATGAGCAGTTCTTC
CASSVGPAGTRPYNEQFF
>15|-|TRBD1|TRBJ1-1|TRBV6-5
TGTGCCAGCAGTTTCAGGGGGCGGCGGAACACTGAAGCTTTCTTT
CASSFRGRRNTEAFF
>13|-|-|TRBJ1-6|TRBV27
TGTGCCAGCAGTTTAACAGGTTTTGCACCCCTCCACTTT
CASSLTGFAPLHF
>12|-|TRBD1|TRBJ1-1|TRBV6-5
TGTGCCAGTCAGGGGGAGAACACTGAAGCTTTCTTT
CASQGENTEAFF
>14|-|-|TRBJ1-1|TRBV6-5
TGTGCCAGCAGTTACACCCCCGGGGGGGAGGGAGCTTTCTTT
CASSYTPGGEGAFF
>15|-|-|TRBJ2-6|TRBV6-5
TGTGCCACCCTCCTCCTTACCTCTGGGGCCAACGTCCTGACTTTC
CATLLLTSGANVLTF
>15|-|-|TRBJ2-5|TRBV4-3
TGCGCCAGCAGCCAAGGGCAGGGGGGAGGAGAGACCCAGTACTTC
CASSQGQGGGETQYF
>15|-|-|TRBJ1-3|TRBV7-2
TGTGCCAGCAGCTTAAGGACACCCGCTGGAAACACCATATATTTT
CASSLRTPAGNTIYF
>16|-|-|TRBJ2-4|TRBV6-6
TGTGCCAGCAGTTACGACGGAAGACGACCGCCCGAAATTCAGTACTTC
CASSYDGRRPPEIQYF
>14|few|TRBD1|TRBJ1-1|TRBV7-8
TGTGCCAGCAGCCTTCGACAGGGGGACACTGAAGCTTTCTTT
CASSLRQGDTEAFF